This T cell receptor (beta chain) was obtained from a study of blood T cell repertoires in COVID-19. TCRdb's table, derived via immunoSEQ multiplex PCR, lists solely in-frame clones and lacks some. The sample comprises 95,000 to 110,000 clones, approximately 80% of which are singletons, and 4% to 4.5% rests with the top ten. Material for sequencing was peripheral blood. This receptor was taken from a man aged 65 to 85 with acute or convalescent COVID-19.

CDR3 nucleotide sequence: TGTGCCAGTAGTTCCCCAGGGGAGCACTCTGGAAACACCATATATTTT. Translation gives CASSSPGEHSGNTIYF. The chain links TRBV19 to TRBJ1-3; TRBD1 might be the D (6 bases). The CDR3 extends over 16 amino acids. Germline V gene data show CDR1 as LNHDA and CDR2 as SQIVND (reference sequence). Deletions cut 5 bases from V and 0 bases from J, with 14 bases between.